These 26 T cell receptor beta chains originate from one sample sequenced in a study of blood T cell repertoires in COVID-19. The method was immunoSEQ multiplex PCR; TCRdb's version includes in-frame clones alone and lacks a portion of them. The table records fewer than 250,000 clones, over 75% of them present only once. The sequenced sample consisted of PBMCs or T cells enriched from blood (not recorded which). These receptors were collected from a woman in her fifties or sixties with acute COVID-19.

CDR3 region: CASSFWADNEKLFF. CDR3 bases: TGTGCCAGCAGCTTCTGGGCAGATAATGAAAAACTGTTTTTT. This chain joins TRBV13 and TRBJ1-4; D not resolved. Germline assignment: CDR1 PRHDT and CDR2 FYEKMQ (reference sequence). The CDR3 length is 14 residues. V lost 3 bases and J lost 4, with 9 bases in between.

This chain uses TRBV25-1 with TRBJ2-7, with 8 bases that match TRBD2. In germline, CDR1 is MGHDK, CDR2 SYGVNS. The V gene end was trimmed by 3 bases and the J gene end by 0 bases; junction bases not matched to a gene: 10. The CDR3 runs to 17 residues. In nucleotides, the CDR3 is TGTGCCAGCAGTGACCTCGTGAGCGGGGGACCCTCCTACGAGCAGTACTTC. Amino acid sequence: CASSDLVSGGPSYEQYF.

The CDR3 sequence: CSVSGTVNTGELFF. CDR3 coding DNA: TGCAGCGTTTCCGGGACAGTGAACACCGGGGAGCTGTTTTTT. The chain couples TRBV29-1 to TRBJ2-2, with 7 bases identical to TRBD1. This CDR3 is built from 14 residues. Germline V gene lookup returns CDR1 SQVTM and CDR2 ANQGSEA. V gave up 5 bases and J gave up 1 base; unmatched junction bases: 4.

This clone has only a few counts. This chain joins TRBV9 and TRBJ1-2; 7 positions agree with TRBD1. The CDR3 length is 16 residues. Germline CDR1 and CDR2: SGDLS and YYNGEE. V gave up 4 bases and J gave up 0 bases; unmatched junction bases: 9. Here the CDR3 DNA reads TGTGCCAGCAGCCCGACAGAGGGGGCTGCTAACTATGGCTACACCTTC. Translating gives CASSPTEGAANYGYTF.

The rearrangement joins TRBV7-2 to TRBJ1-1; 10 bases align to TRBD1. Losses at the gene ends were 5 bases for V and 3 bases for J; bases not matched to a gene: 6. The CDR3 runs 15 residues. The V gene's germline CDR1 is SGHTA and CDR2 FQGNSA. CDR3 loop: CASSPMTGGYTEAFF. For the CDR3, the DNA is TGTGCCAGCAGCCCTATGACAGGGGGCTACACTGAAGCTTTCTTT.

V gene TRBV12-3 or TRBV12-4 combines with J gene TRBJ1-2; maybe TRBD1 (5 bases). V dropped 7 bases and J dropped 1 base, with 10 bases sitting between them. The CDR3 is 13 amino acids. The CDR3 nucleotides read TGTGCCAGCACATCCCAGGGTAACTATGGCTACACCTTC. It codes for CASTSQGNYGYTF.

The CDR3 DNA reads as TGTGCCAGCAGTCTCCTCCGGCGGGAGACCCAGTACTTC. This translates into CASSLLRRETQYF. The rearrangement links TRBV6-2 or TRBV6-3 to TRBJ2-5; D remains unclear. The V and J ends lost 5 bases and 5 bases respectively, with 12 bases between them. The CDR3 has 13 amino acids. Per germline, CDR1 MNHEY and CDR2 SVGEGT.

J is TRBJ1-6 and V is TRBV11-3; 9 positions match TRBD1. CDR1 and CDR2 from the germline V gene are SGHNT and YENEEA. Trimming took 5 bases from V and 7 from J; bases not matched to a gene: 3. The CDR3 is 14 residues long. DNA for the CDR3: TGTGCCAGCAGCGCCGGGACAGGGAATTCACCCCTCCACTTT. Translating it yields CASSAGTGNSPLHF. Supplemented by reference TRBV11-3 and TRBJ1-6, the full variable domain reads EAGVVQSPRYKIIEKKQPVAFWCNPISGHNTLYWYLQNLGQGPELLIRYENEEAVDDSQLPKDRFSAERLKGVDSTLKIQPAELGDSAVYLCASSAGTGNSPLHFGNGTRLTVT.

This sequence joins TRBV30 and TRBJ1-6; D unclear. The V and J ends lost 0 bases and 6 bases respectively, with 6 bases between them. The germline V gene encodes CDR1 GTSNPN and CDR2 SVGIG (reference sequence). The length of the CDR3 is 13 residues. The chain's CDR3 is CAWSVDTNSPLHF. The CDR3, as DNA: TGTGCCTGGAGTGTAGACACTAATTCACCCCTCCACTTT.

CDR3: CASSLWADLNSPLHF. CDR3 coding DNA: TGTGCCAGCAGCTTGTGGGCGGACTTAAACTCACCCCTCCACTTT. The V call is TRBV5-5, the J call TRBJ1-6, with D unclear. CDR1 SGHKS and CDR2 YYEKEE come from the germline V gene (reference sequence). V lost 1 base to trimming and J lost 10 bases, with 15 bases between them. The CDR3 contains 15 residues. The full variable domain, completed using reference TRBV5-5 and TRBJ1-6, is DAGVTQSPTHLIKTRGQQVTLRCSPISGHKSVSWYQQVLGQGPQFIFQYYEKEERGRGNFPDRFSARQFPNYSSELNVNALLLGDSALYLCASSLWADLNSPLHFGNGTRLTVT.

The chain recombines TRBV19 with TRBJ1-5; TRBD1 might be the D (5 bases). CDR1 is LNHDA, CDR2 SQIVND, per germline (reference sequence). CDR3 length equals 15 residues. Trimming left V 10 bases short and J 0 bases short, with 16 bases between. The CDR3 reads CATATWGDSNQPQHF. The CDR3 bases are TGTGCCACCGCGACCTGGGGGGATAGCAATCAGCCCCAGCATTTT.

J is TRBJ2-2 and V is TRBV28, with 11 bases matching TRBD1. V was clipped by 5 bases and J by 4 bases; unmatched bases: 9. The germline V gene encodes CDR1 MDHEN and CDR2 SYDVKM. This CDR3 region has 17 residues. This CDR3 is CASSPQDRGPGTGELFF. The DNA for the CDR3 is TGTGCCAGCAGTCCCCAGGACAGGGGGCCGGGCACCGGGGAGCTGTTTTTT.

The V call is TRBV7-2, the J call TRBJ1-1; D is uncertain. Germline CDR1 SGHTA, CDR2 FQGNSA. CDR3 length: 14 residues. Trimming shortened V by 5 bases and J by 5 bases, and 15 bases separated the two germline ends. CDR3 DNA: TGTGCCAGCAGCCCCCCCAGGCAGAGTACTGAAGCTTTCTTT. Encoded protein: CASSPPRQSTEAFF.

The V and J genes are TRBV9 and TRBJ2-3, with 7 nucleotides matching TRBD1. The V segment lost 2 bases and the J segment 7 bases; nucleotides outside the gene matches: 7. The CDR3 contains 14 residues. CDR1 SGDLS and CDR2 YYNGEE come from the germline V gene. CDR3 loop: CASSVRQGTNTQYF. The CDR3 DNA follows: TGTGCCAGCAGCGTTAGACAGGGCACGAATACGCAGTATTTT.

The chain is built from TRBV18 and TRBJ1-5, with D maybe TRBD1 (5 bases). Germline assignment: CDR1 KGHSH and CDR2 LQKENI. The CDR3 runs 17 residues. V lost 3 bases and J 6 bases, leaving 21 bases between the germline ends. The CDR3 nucleotides are TGTGCCAGCTCACCCCAGAAGGGAGGGGTGGTGGCTCAGCCCCAGCATTTT. Translating gives CASSPQKGGVVAQPQHF.

The sample holds one count of this clone. This sequence joins TRBV30 and TRBJ1-3; D may be TRBD1 (6 bases). The length of the CDR3 is 16 residues. Germline lookup yields CDR1 GTSNPN and CDR2 SVGIG (reference sequence). Trimming stripped 2 bases from V and 2 bases from J, with 16 bases between. Here the CDR3 DNA reads TGTGCCTGGAGTCCAGGGCAGGGGAAGGCTGGAAACACCATATATTTT. Residues: CAWSPGQGKAGNTIYF.

The chain employs TRBV5-1 and TRBJ1-2; D uncertain. The length of the CDR3 is 14 residues. The germline gives CDR1 SGHRS, CDR2 YFSETQ. Trimming took off 4 bases at V and 4 bases at J, with 14 bases between the two ends. The CDR3 bases are TGCGCCAGCAGCGAGGGAGGGTATCTCTATGGCTACACCTTC. Amino acid sequence: CASSEGGYLYGYTF.

The genes are TRBV7-2 and TRBJ1-2; 8 positions agree with TRBD1. CDR3 length: 14 residues. CDR1 is SGHTA, CDR2 FQGNSA, per germline. Trimming removed 6 bases from V and 0 bases from J; junction bases left unmatched: 3. DNA for the CDR3: TGTGCCAGCAGTTTGGACAGGGCTAACTATGGCTACACCTTC. It is translated as CASSLDRANYGYTF.

V usage is TRBV27 and J usage is TRBJ1-2, with a tentative D call TRBD1 (5 bases). The germline V gene encodes CDR1 MNHEY and CDR2 SMNVEV (reference sequence). The CDR3 sequence is 12 residues long. Trimming took off 11 bases at V and 4 bases at J, with 14 bases between the two ends. CDR3 amino acids: CAAGHKGYGYTF. In nucleotides, the CDR3 is TGTGCCGCAGGGCACAAAGGCTATGGCTACACCTTC.

This sequence joins TRBV10-1 and TRBJ1-1; D unresolved. CDR1 WNHNN and CDR2 SYGVQD come from the germline V gene (reference sequence). The CDR3 has 13 amino acids. V lost 8 bases and J 1 base, leaving 11 bases between the germline ends. The CDR3 region has the DNA TGCGCCAGCTCTCGCCAGGAGAACACTGAAGCTTTCTTT. It translates to CASSRQENTEAFF.

The V gene is TRBV18, the J gene TRBJ2-2, with D possibly matching TRBD2 (6 bases). Germline loops: CDR1 KGHSH, CDR2 LQKENI. The length of the CDR3 is 15 residues. V gave up 3 bases and J gave up 1 base, with 9 bases separating them. CDR3 loop: CASSPGLQNTGELFF. The CDR3 bases are TGTGCCAGCTCACCGGGACTTCAGAACACCGGGGAGCTGTTTTTT.

This chain connects TRBV19 to TRBJ2-3, with 14 bases aligning to TRBD2. CDR1 and CDR2 from the germline V gene are LNHDA and SQIVND (reference sequence). J gave up 2 bases and V 7 bases, and 5 bases lay outside the gene matches. The CDR3 is 16 amino acids. The CDR3 DNA sequence: TGTGCCAGTACTCGGACTAGCGGGGGGACCACAGATACGCAGTATTTT. Protein: CASTRTSGGTTDTQYF. Variable domain in full (rest from reference TRBV19 and TRBJ2-3): DGGITQSPKYLFRKEGQNVTLSCEQNLNHDAMYWYRQDPGQGLRLIYYSQIVNDFQKGDIAEGYSVSREKKESFPLTVTSAQKNPTAFYLCASTRTSGGTTDTQYFGPGTRLTVL.

The sample holds a few counts of this clone. Additional DNA sequences in this sample encode the identical CDR3. J is TRBJ1-5 and V is TRBV5-1; the D gene is possibly TRBD1 (5 bases). The CDR3 has 14 amino acids. Germline values: CDR1 SGHRS, CDR2 YFSETQ. V lost 0 bases to trimming and J lost 2 bases, with 6 bases between them. DNA for the CDR3: TGCGCCAGCAGCTTGGAAGGGGGCAATCAGCCCCAGCATTTT. This sequence encodes CASSLEGGNQPQHF.

This clone was recorded once. The gene calls are TRBV6-5 and TRBJ1-3; possibly TRBD1 for D (6 bases). CDR3 size: 15 residues. V lost 7 bases to trimming and J lost 0 bases, with 13 bases between them. The germline CDR1 and CDR2 sequences are MNHEY and SVGAGI. The CDR3 DNA follows: TGTGCCAGCACCGCCTCGACAGGCTCTGGAAACACCATATATTTT. Translation: CASTASTGSGNTIYF.

The chain carries TRBV20-1 and TRBJ1-1; D call uncertain. Trimming removed 5 bases from V and 1 base from J, with 5 bases in between. This CDR3 is built from 11 residues. Germline V gives CDR1 DFQATT, CDR2 SNEGSKA (reference sequence). The CDR3 is CSARQNTEAFF. The CDR3 region has the DNA TGCAGTGCTCGACAGAACACTGAAGCTTTCTTT.

The rearrangement joins TRBV6-1 to TRBJ1-4, with TRBD1 identical over 7 bases. Germline V CDR1 and CDR2: MNHNS, SASEGT. The CDR3 has 15 amino acids. V dropped 1 base and J dropped 7; count of bases not matched to a gene: 6. CDR3 nucleotide sequence: TGTGCCAGCAGTGAAGGCCTCTCAGGGGGTGAAAAACTGTTTTTT. Encoded protein: CASSEGLSGGEKLFF.